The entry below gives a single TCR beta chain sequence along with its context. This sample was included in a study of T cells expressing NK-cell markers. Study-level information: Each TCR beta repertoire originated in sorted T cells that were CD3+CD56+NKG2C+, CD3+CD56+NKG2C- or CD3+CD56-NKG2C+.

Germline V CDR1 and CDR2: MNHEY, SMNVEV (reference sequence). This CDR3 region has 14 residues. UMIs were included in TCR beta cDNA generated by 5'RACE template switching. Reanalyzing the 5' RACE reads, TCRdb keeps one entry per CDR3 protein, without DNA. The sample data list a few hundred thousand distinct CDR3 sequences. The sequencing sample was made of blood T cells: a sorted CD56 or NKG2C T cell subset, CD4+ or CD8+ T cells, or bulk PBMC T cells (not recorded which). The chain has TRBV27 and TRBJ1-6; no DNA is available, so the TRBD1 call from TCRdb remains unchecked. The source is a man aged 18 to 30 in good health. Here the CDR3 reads CASSPRDNFQPLHF.